The entry below gives a single T cell receptor beta chain sequence along with its context. No antigen is known for it. This sample was taken from a study of beta chain features in type 1 diabetes. Study findings and constraints: When cDNA is sequenced, cells with high TCR expression could be over-represented. A greater similarity of naive, central memory and Treg TCRB repertoires was seen among patients than among healthy donors.

The collection from each donor was one heparinised blood draw averaging about 116 mL. Between the trimmed V and J ends, which lost 0 bases and 2 bases, there was a span of 9 bases. The CDR3 consists of 15 residues. The germline gives CDR1 LNHDA, CDR2 SQIVND (reference sequence). Expressed TCRB transcripts were sequenced after all isolated RNA was converted to cDNA. Produced via immunoSEQ multiplex PCR; TCRdb's table is partial and in-frame only. The table includes roughly 350,000 clones, around 10% detected once. The specimen sequenced was naive CD4+ T cells from blood. This chain connects TRBV19 to TRBJ2-3; D may be TRBD1 (6 bases). This sequence was found in a woman in her twenties or thirties in good health. The CDR3 protein is CASSIDQGSTDTQYF. For the CDR3, the DNA is TGTGCCAGTAGTATAGATCAGGGGTCCACAGATACGCAGTATTTT.